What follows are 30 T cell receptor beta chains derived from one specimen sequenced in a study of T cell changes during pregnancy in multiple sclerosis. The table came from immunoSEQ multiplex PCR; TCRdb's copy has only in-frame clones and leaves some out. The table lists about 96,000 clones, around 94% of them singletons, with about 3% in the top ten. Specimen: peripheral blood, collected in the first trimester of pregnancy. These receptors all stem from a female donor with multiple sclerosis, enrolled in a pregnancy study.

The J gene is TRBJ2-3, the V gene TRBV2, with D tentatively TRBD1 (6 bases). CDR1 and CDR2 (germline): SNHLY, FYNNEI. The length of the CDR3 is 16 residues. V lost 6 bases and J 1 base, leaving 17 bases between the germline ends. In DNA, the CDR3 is TGTGCCAGCAGCCCCAGGACAGCACCGCGCACAGATACGCAGTATTTT. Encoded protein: CASSPRTAPRTDTQYF.

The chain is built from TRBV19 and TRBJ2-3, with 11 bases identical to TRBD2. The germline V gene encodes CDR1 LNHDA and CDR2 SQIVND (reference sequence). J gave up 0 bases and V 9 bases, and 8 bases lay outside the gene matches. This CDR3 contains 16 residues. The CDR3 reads CASKELAGVSTDTQYF. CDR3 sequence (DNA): TGTGCCAGCAAAGAACTAGCGGGAGTGAGCACAGATACGCAGTATTTT.

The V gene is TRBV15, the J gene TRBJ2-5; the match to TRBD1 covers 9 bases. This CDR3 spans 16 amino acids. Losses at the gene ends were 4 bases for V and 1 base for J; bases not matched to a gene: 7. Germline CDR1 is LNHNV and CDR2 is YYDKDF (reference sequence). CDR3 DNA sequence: TGTGCCACCAGCAAGGGGGGACAGGGTGGCCAAGAGACCCAGTACTTC. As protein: CATSKGGQGGQETQYF.

CDR3 coding DNA: TGCAGCGTTGAAGATTCAACCTACGAGCAGTACTTC. It translates to CSVEDSTYEQYF. The chain is built from TRBV29-1 and TRBJ2-7, with unresolved D. The CDR3 contains 12 residues. Germline V gives CDR1 SQVTM, CDR2 ANQGSEA. Trimming took 0 bases from V and 2 from J, leaving 5 bases between them.

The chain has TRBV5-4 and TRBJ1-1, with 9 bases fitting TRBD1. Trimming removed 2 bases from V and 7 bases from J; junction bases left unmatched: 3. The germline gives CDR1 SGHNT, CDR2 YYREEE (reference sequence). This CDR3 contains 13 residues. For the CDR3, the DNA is TGTGCCAGCAGCTTACAGGGGGCAGGTGAAGCTTTCTTT. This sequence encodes CASSLQGAGEAFF.

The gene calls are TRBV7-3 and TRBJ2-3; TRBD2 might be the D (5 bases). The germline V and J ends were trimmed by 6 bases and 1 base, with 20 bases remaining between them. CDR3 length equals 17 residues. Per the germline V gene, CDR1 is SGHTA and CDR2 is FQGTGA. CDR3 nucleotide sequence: TGTGCCAGCAGTCAAACCGGCTTCGGAGGAGGCACAGATACGCAGTATTTT. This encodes CASSQTGFGGGTDTQYF.

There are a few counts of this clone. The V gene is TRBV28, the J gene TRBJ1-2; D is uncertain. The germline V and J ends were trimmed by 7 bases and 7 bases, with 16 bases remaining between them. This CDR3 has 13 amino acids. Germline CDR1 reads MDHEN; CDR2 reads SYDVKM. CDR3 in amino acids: CASTWGGIGGYTF. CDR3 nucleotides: TGTGCCAGCACCTGGGGAGGGATCGGTGGCTACACCTTC.

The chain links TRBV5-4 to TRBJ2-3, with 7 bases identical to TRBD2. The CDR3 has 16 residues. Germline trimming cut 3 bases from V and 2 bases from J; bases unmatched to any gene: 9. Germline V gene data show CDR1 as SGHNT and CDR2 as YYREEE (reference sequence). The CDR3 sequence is CASSSPGTTYTDTQYF. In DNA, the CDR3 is TGTGCCAGCAGCTCCCCTGGGACTACATACACAGATACGCAGTATTTT.

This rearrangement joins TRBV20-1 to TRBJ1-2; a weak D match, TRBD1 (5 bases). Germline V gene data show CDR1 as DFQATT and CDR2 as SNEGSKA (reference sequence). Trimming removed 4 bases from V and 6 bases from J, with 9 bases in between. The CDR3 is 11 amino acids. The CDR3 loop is CSATGYDGYTF. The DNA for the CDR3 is TGCAGTGCTACAGGGTACGATGGCTACACCTTC.

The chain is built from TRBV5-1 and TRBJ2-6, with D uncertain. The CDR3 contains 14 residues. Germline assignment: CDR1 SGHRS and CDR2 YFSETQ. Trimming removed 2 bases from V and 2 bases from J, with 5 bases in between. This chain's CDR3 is CASSFFTGANVLTF. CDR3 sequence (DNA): TGCGCCAGCAGCTTTTTTACTGGGGCCAACGTCCTGACTTTC. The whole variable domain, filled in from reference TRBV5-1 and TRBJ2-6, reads KAGVTQTPRYLIKTRGQQVTLSCSPISGHRSVSWYQQTPGQGLQFLFEYFSETQRNKGNFPGRFSGRQFSNSRSEMNVSTLELGDSALYLCASSFFTGANVLTFGAGSRLTVL.

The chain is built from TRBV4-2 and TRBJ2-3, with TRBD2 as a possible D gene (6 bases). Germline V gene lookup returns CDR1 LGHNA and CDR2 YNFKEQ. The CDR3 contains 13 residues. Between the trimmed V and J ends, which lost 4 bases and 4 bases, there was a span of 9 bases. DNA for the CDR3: TGTGCCAGCAGCCTTGGAGGGGCAGATACGCAGTATTTT. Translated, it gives CASSLGGADTQYF.

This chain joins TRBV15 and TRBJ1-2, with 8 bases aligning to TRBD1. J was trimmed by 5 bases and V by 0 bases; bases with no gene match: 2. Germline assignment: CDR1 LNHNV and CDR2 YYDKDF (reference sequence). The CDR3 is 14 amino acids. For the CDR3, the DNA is TGTGCCACCAGCAGAGATCGACAGGGGTATGGCTACACCTTC. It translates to CATSRDRQGYGYTF.

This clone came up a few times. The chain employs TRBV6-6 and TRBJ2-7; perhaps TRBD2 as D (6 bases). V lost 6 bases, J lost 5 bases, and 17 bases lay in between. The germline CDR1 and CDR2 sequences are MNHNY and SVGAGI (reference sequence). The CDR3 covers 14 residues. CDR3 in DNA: TGTGCCAGCAGCCACCTTCAGGGCGGGAACGAGCAGTACTTC. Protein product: CASSHLQGGNEQYF.

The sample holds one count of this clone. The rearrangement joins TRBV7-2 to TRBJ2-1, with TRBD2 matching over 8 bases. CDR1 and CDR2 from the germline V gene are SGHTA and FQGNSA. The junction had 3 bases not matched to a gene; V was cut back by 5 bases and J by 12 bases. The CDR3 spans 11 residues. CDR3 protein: CASSGTRVQFF. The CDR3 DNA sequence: TGTGCCAGCAGCGGGACTAGGGTGCAGTTCTTC.

The CDR3 DNA follows: TGTGCCAGCAGCGCCTCCGAGGGGGCGGTAGATACGCAGTATTTT. Encoded protein: CASSASEGAVDTQYF. The gene calls are TRBV7-2 and TRBJ2-3; 7 positions agree with TRBD1. Germline lookup yields CDR1 SGHTA and CDR2 FQGNSA. The CDR3 runs to 15 residues. Losses at the gene ends were 5 bases for V and 5 bases for J; bases not matched to a gene: 10.

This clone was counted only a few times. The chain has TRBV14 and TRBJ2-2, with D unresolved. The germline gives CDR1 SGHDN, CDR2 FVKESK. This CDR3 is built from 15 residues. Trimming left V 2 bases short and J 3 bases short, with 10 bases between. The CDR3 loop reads CASSQSLRDTGELFF. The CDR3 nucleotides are TGTGCCAGCAGCCAATCACTTCGAGACACCGGGGAGCTGTTTTTT.

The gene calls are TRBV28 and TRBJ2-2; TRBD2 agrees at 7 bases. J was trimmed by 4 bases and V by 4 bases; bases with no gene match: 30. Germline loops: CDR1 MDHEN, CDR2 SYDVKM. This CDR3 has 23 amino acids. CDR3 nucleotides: TGTGCCAGCAGTTCCTTCCTCAACGCGATATGGGAGGGACCCACTTCGGGCACCGGGGAGCTGTTTTTT. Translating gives CASSSFLNAIWEGPTSGTGELFF.

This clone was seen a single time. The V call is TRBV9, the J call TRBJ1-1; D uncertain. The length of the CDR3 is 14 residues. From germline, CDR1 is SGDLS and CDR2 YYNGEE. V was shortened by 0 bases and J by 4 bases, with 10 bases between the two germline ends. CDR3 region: CASSVVTGSTEAFF. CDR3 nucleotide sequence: TGTGCCAGCAGCGTAGTTACGGGGTCCACTGAAGCTTTCTTT. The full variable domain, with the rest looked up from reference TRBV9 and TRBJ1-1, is DSGVTQTPKHLITATGQRVTLRCSPRSGDLSVYWYQQSLDQGLQFLIQYYNGEERAKGNILERFSAQQFPDLHSELNLSSLELGDSALYFCASSVVTGSTEAFFGQGTRLTVV.

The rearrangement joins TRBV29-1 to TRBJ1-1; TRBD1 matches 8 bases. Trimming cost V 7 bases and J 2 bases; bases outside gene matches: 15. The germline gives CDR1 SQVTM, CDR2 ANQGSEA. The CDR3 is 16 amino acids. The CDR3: CSAQQGGTRINTEAFF. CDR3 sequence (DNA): TGCAGCGCCCAACAGGGGGGGACTCGTATTAACACTGAAGCTTTCTTT.

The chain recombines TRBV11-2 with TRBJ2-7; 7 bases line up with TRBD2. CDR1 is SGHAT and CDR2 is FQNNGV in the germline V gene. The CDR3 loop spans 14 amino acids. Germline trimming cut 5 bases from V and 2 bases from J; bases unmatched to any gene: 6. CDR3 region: CASSPSSGPYEQYF. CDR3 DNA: TGTGCCAGCAGCCCATCTAGCGGACCCTACGAGCAGTACTTC.

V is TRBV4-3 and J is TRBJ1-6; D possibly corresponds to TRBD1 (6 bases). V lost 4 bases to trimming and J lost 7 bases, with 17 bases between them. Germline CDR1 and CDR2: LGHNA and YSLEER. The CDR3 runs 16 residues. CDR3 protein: CASSRGRTALNSPLHF. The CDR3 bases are TGCGCCAGCAGCCGCGGTCGGACAGCACTAAATTCACCCCTCCACTTT.

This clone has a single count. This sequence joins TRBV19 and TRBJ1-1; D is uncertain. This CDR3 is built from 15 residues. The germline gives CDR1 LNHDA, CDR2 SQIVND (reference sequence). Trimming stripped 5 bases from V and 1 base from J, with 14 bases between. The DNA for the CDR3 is TGTGCCAGTAGTGTAGGTCGAGTCGGGAACACTGAAGCTTTCTTT. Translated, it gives CASSVGRVGNTEAFF.

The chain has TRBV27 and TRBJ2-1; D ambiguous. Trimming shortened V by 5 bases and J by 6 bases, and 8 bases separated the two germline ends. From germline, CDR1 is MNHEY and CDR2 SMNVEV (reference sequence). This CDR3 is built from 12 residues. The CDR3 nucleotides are TGTGCCAGCAGTACCTCCGGCAATGAGCAGTTCTTC. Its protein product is CASSTSGNEQFF.

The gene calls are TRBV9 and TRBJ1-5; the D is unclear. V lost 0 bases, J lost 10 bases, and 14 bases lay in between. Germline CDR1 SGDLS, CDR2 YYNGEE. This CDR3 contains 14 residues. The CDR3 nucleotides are TGTGCCAGCAGCGTAGCTCTAGGAGGGTCCCCCCAGCATTTT. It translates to CASSVALGGSPQHF.

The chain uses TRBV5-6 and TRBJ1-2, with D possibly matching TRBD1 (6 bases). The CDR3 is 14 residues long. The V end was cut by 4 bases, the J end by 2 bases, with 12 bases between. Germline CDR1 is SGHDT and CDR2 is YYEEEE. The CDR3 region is CASSSGQINYGYTF. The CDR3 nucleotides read TGTGCCAGCAGCAGTGGACAGATCAACTATGGCTACACCTTC.

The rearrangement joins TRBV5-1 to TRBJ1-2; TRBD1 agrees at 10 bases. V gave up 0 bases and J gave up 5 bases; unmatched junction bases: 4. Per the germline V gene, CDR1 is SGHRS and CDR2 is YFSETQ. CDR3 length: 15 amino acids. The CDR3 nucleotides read TGCGCCAGCAGCTTGGACGAGGGACAGGGGTATGGCTACACCTTC. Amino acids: CASSLDEGQGYGYTF.

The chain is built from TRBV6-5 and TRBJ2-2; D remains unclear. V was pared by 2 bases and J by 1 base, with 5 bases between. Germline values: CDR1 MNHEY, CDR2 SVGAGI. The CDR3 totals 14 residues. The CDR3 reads CASSYGENTGELFF. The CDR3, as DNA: TGTGCCAGCAGTTACGGAGAGAACACCGGGGAGCTGTTTTTT.

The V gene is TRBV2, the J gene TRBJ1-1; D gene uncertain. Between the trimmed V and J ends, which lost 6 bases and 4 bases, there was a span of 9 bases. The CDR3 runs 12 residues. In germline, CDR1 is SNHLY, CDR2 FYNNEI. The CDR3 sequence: CASRYTATEAFF. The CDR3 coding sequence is TGTGCCAGCAGATACACAGCCACTGAAGCTTTCTTT.

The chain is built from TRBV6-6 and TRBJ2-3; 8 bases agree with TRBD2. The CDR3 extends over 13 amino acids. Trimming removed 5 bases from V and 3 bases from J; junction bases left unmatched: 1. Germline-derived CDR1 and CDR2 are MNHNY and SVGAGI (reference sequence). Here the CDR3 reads CASSQRETDTQYF. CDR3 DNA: TGTGCCAGCAGTCAGCGGGAGACAGATACGCAGTATTTT.

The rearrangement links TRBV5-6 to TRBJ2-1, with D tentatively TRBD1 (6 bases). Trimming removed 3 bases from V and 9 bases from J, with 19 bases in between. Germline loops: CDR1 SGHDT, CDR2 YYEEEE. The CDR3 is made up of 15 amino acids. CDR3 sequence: CASSYYRDTEREQFF. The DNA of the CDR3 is TGTGCCAGCAGCTACTACCGGGACACCGAGCGTGAGCAGTTCTTC.